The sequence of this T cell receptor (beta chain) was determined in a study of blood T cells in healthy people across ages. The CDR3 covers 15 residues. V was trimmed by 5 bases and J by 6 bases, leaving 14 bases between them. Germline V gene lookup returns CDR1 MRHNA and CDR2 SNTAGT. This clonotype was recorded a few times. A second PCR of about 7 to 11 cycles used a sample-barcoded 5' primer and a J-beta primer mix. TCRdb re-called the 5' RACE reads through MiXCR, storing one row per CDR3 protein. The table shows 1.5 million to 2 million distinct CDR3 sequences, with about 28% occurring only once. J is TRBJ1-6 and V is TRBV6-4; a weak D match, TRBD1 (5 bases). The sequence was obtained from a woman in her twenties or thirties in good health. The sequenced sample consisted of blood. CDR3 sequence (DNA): TGTGCCAGCAGTAGAAGCCGGGACGGTAATTCACCCCTCCACTTT. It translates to CASSRSRDGNSPLHF.